The clone carrying this T cell receptor (beta chain) was seen a single time. Its antigen is unknown. This specimen belongs to a study of CD8+ T cells in alopecia areata. Findings and limits, study-wide: Normal skin contains resident alphabeta T cells, and these are also sequenced in scalp samples. Across lesional scalp, and particularly alopecia totalis/universalis, clonality surpassed that of normal scalp. Possibly as an HLA-related effect, TCR sharing across patients appeared less clear than in mice.

Trimming removed 7 bases from V and 9 bases from J; junction bases left unmatched: 8. Germline lookup yields CDR1 SQVTM and CDR2 ANQGSEA. CDR3 length: 11 residues. Investigators isolated RNA and reverse transcribed it into cDNA to act as the sequencing template. Only in-frame clones appear in the TCRdb table, and some are missing; sequencing was by immunoSEQ multiplex PCR. The table has around 150,000 clones, roughly 60% seen once. The chain is built from TRBV29-1 and TRBJ1-1; TRBD1 aligns across 7 bases. The sequenced sample was CD4+ T cells sorted from blood. The receptor's source is a human donor in good health. CDR3 sequence: CSGEAGGKAFF. The CDR3 nucleotides are TGCAGCGGCGAAGCAGGGGGAAAAGCTTTCTTT.